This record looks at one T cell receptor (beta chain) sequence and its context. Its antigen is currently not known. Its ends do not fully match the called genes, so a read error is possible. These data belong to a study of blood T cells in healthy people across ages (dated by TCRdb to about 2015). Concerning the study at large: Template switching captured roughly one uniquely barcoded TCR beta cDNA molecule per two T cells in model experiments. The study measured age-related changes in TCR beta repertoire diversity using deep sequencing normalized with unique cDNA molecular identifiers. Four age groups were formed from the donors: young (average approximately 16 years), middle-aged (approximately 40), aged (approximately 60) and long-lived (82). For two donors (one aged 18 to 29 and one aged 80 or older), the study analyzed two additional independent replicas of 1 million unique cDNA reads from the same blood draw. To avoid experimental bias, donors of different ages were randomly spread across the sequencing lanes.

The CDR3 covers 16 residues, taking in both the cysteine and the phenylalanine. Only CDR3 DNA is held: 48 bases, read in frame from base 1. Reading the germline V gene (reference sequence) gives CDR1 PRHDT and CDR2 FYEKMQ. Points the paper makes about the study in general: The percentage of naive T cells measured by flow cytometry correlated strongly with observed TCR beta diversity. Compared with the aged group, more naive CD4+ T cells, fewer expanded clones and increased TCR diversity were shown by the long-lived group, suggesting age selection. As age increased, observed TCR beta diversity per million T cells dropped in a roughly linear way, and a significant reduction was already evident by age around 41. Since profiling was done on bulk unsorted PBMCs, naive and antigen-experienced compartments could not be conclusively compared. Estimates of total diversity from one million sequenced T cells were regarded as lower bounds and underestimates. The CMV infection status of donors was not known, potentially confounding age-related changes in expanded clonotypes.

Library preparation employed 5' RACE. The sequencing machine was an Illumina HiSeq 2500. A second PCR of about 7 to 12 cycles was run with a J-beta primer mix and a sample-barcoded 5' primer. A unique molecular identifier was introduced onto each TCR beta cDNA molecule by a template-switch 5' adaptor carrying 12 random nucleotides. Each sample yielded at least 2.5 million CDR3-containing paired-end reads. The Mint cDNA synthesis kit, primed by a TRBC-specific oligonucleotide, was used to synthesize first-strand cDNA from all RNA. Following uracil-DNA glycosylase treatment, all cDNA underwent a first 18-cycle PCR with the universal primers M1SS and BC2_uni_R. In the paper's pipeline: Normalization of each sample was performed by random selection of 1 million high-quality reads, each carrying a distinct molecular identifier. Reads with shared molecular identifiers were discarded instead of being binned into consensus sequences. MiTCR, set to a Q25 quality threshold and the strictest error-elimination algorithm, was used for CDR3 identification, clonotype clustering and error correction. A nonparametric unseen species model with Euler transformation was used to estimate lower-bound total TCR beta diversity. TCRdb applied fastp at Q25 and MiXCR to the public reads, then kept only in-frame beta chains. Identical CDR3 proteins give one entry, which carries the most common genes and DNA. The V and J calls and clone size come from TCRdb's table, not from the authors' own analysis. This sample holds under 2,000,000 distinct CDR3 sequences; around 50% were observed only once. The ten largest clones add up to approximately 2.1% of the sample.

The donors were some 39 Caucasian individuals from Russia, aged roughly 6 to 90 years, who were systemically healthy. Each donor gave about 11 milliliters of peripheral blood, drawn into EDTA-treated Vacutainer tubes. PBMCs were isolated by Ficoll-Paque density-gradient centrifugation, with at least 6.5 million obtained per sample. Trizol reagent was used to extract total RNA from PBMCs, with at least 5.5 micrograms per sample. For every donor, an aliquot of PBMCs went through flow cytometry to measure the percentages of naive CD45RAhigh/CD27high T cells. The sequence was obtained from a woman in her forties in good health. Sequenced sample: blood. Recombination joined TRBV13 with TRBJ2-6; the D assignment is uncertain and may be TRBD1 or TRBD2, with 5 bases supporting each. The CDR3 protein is CASSLGESSGANVPTF. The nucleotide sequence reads TGTGCCAGCAGCTTGGGAGAGAGCTCTGGGGCCAACGTCCCGACTTTC.